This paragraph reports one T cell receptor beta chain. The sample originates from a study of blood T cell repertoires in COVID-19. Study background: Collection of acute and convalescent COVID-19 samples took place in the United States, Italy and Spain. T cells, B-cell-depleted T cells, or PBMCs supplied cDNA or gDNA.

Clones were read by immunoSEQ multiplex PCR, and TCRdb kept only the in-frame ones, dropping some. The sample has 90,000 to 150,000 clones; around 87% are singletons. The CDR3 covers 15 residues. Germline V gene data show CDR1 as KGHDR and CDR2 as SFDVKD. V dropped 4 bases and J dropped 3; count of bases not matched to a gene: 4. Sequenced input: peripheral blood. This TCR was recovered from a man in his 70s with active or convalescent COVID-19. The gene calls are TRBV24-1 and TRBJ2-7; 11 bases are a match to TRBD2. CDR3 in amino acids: CATSDPTSGNYEQYF. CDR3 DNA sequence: TGTGCCACCAGTGACCCGACTAGCGGGAACTACGAGCAGTACTTC.